Sequencing of this T cell receptor (beta chain) was carried out in a study of blood T cells in healthy people across ages. The use of a sample-barcoded 5' primer and a J-beta primer mix characterized a second PCR of about 7 to 12 cycles. Unique molecular identifiers of 12 random nucleotides labeled each cDNA. A single record per CDR3 protein comes from TCRdb applying MiXCR to the 5' RACE reads. Of roughly 500,000 distinct CDR3 sequences detected, approximately 27% appear once; the ten largest clones hold about 18%. All donors came from Russia, were Caucasian and healthy, and spanned ages 6 to 90. Per sample, at least 5 micrograms of total RNA were extracted. This clonotype was picked up a small number of times. What it binds is not known. Study-wide points: Not knowing donor CMV status may have confounded expanded clonotype changes.

From germline, CDR1 is MNHNY and CDR2 SVGAGI (reference sequence). This CDR3 is 13 amino acids long. V was trimmed by 6 bases and J by 3 bases, leaving 11 bases between them. The V call is TRBV6-6, the J call TRBJ1-1, with a tentative D call TRBD1 (6 bases). The sequenced sample was blood. The sequence came from a woman between 70 and 85 years old in good health. The CDR3 reads CASRRGEYTEAFF. The CDR3 DNA follows: TGTGCCAGCAGAAGGGGGGAGTACACTGAAGCTTTCTTT.